The 2 T cell receptor beta chains below all came from one sample that was sequenced in a study of cytomegalovirus exposure and HLA in healthy donors. The PCR had 60 Vbeta and 13 Jbeta primers. TCRdb's copy holds only in-frame clones and misses some; the assay was immunoSEQ multiplex PCR. The data show tens of thousands of clones, about 80% seen once. The sequenced sample consisted of PBMCs. The receptor set was obtained from a woman in her 50s in good health and CMV-seropositive.

The chain is built from TRBV4-2 and TRBJ2-2; D perhaps matches TRBD2 (5 bases). CDR1 is LGHNA, CDR2 YNFKEQ, per germline. The CDR3 is 15 amino acids. The germline V and J ends were trimmed by 3 bases and 5 bases, with 13 bases remaining between them. The CDR3 here is CASSQTTPTTGELFF. The CDR3 coding sequence is TGTGCCAGCAGCCAGACTACCCCAACAACCGGGGAGCTGTTTTTT.

This rearrangement joins TRBV30 to TRBJ1-2; 9 bases fit TRBD1. Germline V lookup: CDR1 GTSNPN, CDR2 SVGIG (reference sequence). CDR3 length equals 11 residues. The J segment lost 4 bases and the V segment lost 7 bases, leaving 1 base of the junction unmatched. The CDR3 here is CALDRGYGYTF. In DNA, the CDR3 is TGTGCCTTGGACAGGGGCTATGGCTACACCTTC.